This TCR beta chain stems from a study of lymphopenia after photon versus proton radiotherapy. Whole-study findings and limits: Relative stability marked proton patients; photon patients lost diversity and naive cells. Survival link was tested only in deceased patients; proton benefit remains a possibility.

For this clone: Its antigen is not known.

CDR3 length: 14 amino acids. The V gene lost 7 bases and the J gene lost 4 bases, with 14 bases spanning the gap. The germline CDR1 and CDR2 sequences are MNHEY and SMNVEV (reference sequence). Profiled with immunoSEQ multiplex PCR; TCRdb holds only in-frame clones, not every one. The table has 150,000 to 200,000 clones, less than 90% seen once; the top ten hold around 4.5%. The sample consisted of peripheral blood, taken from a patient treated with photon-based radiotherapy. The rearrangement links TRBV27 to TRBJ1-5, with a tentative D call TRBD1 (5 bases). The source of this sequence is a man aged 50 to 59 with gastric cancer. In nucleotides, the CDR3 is TGTGCCAGCAACCGGCAGGGAGAAAATCAGCCCCAGCATTTT. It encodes CASNRQGENQPQHF.